This T cell receptor (beta chain) was documented in a study of T-cell reconstitution after alpha-beta-depleted transplantation in children. Findings and caveats of the study: Some patients' high day-60 TCRbeta diversity was attributed to recipient cells surviving conditioning. T-cell numbers and diversity one year post-transplant derived largely from freshly generated T cells. In patients about two months after transplant, alpha-beta T cells reportedly arose from several hundred expanded graft clones.

The library targeted TCRbeta and was prepared with unique molecular identifiers. One entry per CDR3 protein, called by TCRdb with MiXCR from the PCR reads. The data show 900,000 or so distinct CDR3 sequences, 15% to 20% seen once. Notes on this clonotype: The antigen is unknown.

Sequencing was performed on PBMCs, mostly from graft donor cells, taken 360 days after TCRalphabeta/CD19-depleted stem cell transplant. This TCR was sampled from a male patient aged 10 to 17 who had a stem cell transplant for acute lymphoblastic leukemia, so the T cells may come from the graft donor.

The CDR3 protein is CASIGTVNTEAFF. The DNA of the CDR3 is TGTGCCAGCATCGGGACTGTGAACACTGAAGCTTTCTTT. V is TRBV6-1 and J is TRBJ1-1, with a tentative D call TRBD1 (5 bases). Trimming cost V 7 bases and J 0 bases, with 9 bases left between them. The CDR3 is 13 residues long. Germline V gene lookup returns CDR1 MNHNS and CDR2 SASEGT.